This passage covers 21 T cell receptor beta chains from one sample sequenced in a study of T cell changes during pregnancy in multiple sclerosis. This table comes from immunoSEQ multiplex PCR, and its TCRdb copy is limited to in-frame clones, with some not included. The sample contains about 31,000 clones, about 88% of which appear only once. The sequenced sample was CD8+ T cells from peripheral blood mononuclear cells, obtained in the second trimester of pregnancy. The receptors originated from a female donor with multiple sclerosis, enrolled in a pregnancy study.

CDR3: CATSRKASGSWETQYF. CDR3 DNA sequence: TGTGCCACCAGCAGGAAGGCTAGCGGGAGTTGGGAGACCCAGTACTTC. V gene TRBV15 combines with J gene TRBJ2-5; 10 bases are a match to TRBD2. CDR3 length equals 16 residues. Per germline, CDR1 LNHNV and CDR2 YYDKDF (reference sequence). The junction had 9 bases not matched to a gene; V was cut back by 3 bases and J by 5 bases.

The chain recombines TRBV2 with TRBJ2-4; 11 bases map to TRBD1. Looked up from germline, CDR1 is SNHLY and CDR2 is FYNNEI. The CDR3 length is 18 residues. With V trimmed by 9 bases and J by 8 bases, 21 bases remained unmatched. CDR3 DNA: TGTGCCAGTTTGAATCCCGGACAGGGGGCACCCCGGAGGGACATTCAGTACTTC. This gives the protein CASLNPGQGAPRRDIQYF.

This rearrangement joins TRBV2 to TRBJ2-3, with a tentative D call TRBD2 (5 bases). CDR1 is SNHLY and CDR2 is FYNNEI in the germline V gene. V dropped 6 bases and J dropped 2 bases, with 12 bases sitting between them. The CDR3 has 14 residues. The CDR3 loop is CASRAGVTTDTQYF. DNA of the CDR3: TGTGCCAGCAGGGCCGGGGTCACCACAGATACGCAGTATTTT.

The V gene is TRBV6-6, the J gene TRBJ1-1; a possible D gene is TRBD1 (5 bases). The germline V gene has CDR1 MNHNY and CDR2 SVGAGI (reference sequence). There are 15 residues in the CDR3. Trimming removed 7 bases at V and 1 base at J, with 16 bases between. The CDR3 loop reads CASIILGHSNTEAFF. The CDR3 coding sequence is TGTGCCAGCATCATACTCGGACACTCGAACACTGAAGCTTTCTTT.

This chain uses TRBV29-1 with TRBJ2-5; 10 nucleotides line up with TRBD1. J lost 5 bases, V lost 5 bases, and 5 bases had no gene match. The CDR3 loop spans 13 amino acids. CDR1 SQVTM and CDR2 ANQGSEA come from the germline V gene. CDR3 nucleotide sequence: TGCAGCGTTTGGACAGGGGGAGAGGAGACCCAGTACTTC. This encodes CSVWTGGEETQYF.

The gene calls are TRBV2 and TRBJ2-1, with a weak D call TRBD1 (6 bases). Germline CDR1 and CDR2: SNHLY and FYNNEI. CDR3 length equals 14 residues. Trimming cost V 4 bases and J 5 bases, with 12 bases left between them. The CDR3: CASSAWDTDNEQFF. The DNA of the CDR3 is TGTGCCAGCAGTGCCTGGGACACAGACAATGAGCAGTTCTTC. Drawing the rest from reference TRBV2 and TRBJ2-1, the complete variable domain is EPEVTQTPSHQVTQMGQEVILRCVPISNHLYFYWYRQILGQKVEFLVSFYNNEISEKSEIFDDQFSVERPDGSNFTLKIRSTKLEDSAMYFCASSAWDTDNEQFFGPGTRLTVL.

A remark on this clone: The junction shows a germline mismatch at one end, possibly a read error. The genes are TRBV14 and TRBJ1-1; TRBD1 might be the D (5 bases). Germline-derived CDR1 and CDR2 are SGHDN and FVKESK. CDR3 size: 13 residues. The CDR3 reads CASSPAYAGLSTF. CDR3 DNA: TGTGCCAGCAGCCCAGCATATGCAGGGTTGAGTACGTTT.

This rearrangement joins TRBV29-1 to TRBJ2-7; 11 nucleotides align to TRBD1. In germline, CDR1 is SQVTM, CDR2 ANQGSEA. This CDR3 has 15 residues. The ends lost 4 bases at V and 3 bases at J; junction bases unmatched: 8. The CDR3 protein is CSVVHTGTGGYEQYF. Written as DNA, the CDR3 is TGCAGCGTTGTGCATACCGGGACAGGGGGCTACGAGCAGTACTTC.

This rearrangement joins TRBV5-4 to TRBJ2-1; 8 bases align to TRBD1. The CDR3 has 16 amino acids. J gave up 1 base and V 3 bases, and 6 bases lay outside the gene matches. Germline CDR1 and CDR2: SGHNT and YYREEE (reference sequence). DNA for the CDR3: TGTGCCAGCAGCTCTGGACAGGGTAAATCCTACAATGAGCAGTTCTTC. Translation gives CASSSGQGKSYNEQFF.

J is TRBJ1-3 and V is TRBV6-1; no reliable D call. Trimming stripped 4 bases from V and 4 bases from J, with 11 bases between. The CDR3 runs to 14 residues. Germline V gene lookup returns CDR1 MNHNS and CDR2 SASEGT. As DNA, the CDR3 is TGTGCCAGCAGTGTCTTGCAGGAAGGAAACACCATATATTTT. The encoded protein is CASSVLQEGNTIYF.

The chain joins TRBV6-5 to TRBJ2-7; no clear D gene. The CDR3 is 14 residues long. Between the trimmed V and J ends, which lost 2 bases and 2 bases, there was a span of 10 bases. CDR1 MNHEY and CDR2 SVGAGI come from the germline V gene. The CDR3 nucleotides read TGTGCCAGCAGTTACCTCGGCGGAACCTACGAGCAGTACTTC. Translating gives CASSYLGGTYEQYF.

For this clone: The germline gene is not matched at one end of the junction; a read error may be the cause. The chain employs TRBV7-7 and TRBJ2-7; D perhaps matches TRBD2 (5 bases). The CDR3 length is 13 residues. Germline V CDR1 and CDR2: SSHAT, FNYEAQ (reference sequence). The CDR3 bases are TGTGCTAGCAGCTTAAATTTGGGGAGTGAGCAGTACTTC. Translated: CASSLNLGSEQYF.

The V and J genes are TRBV19 and TRBJ2-7, with D unresolved. The V and J ends lost 1 base and 6 bases respectively, with 13 bases between them. Looked up from germline, CDR1 is LNHDA and CDR2 is SQIVND (reference sequence). The CDR3 covers 14 residues. The CDR3 bases are TGTGCCAGTAGTATAGTCGTCGGAGAATTCGAGCAGTACTTC. Residues: CASSIVVGEFEQYF.

CDR3 residues: CASSYGHSAEQYF. The CDR3 nucleotides read TGTGCCAGCAGTTATGGACATTCCGCGGAGCAGTACTTC. The gene calls are TRBV27 and TRBJ2-7; possibly TRBD1 for D (5 bases). Germline CDR1 reads MNHEY; CDR2 reads SMNVEV (reference sequence). This CDR3 has 13 residues. Trimming took off 4 bases at V and 7 bases at J, with 14 bases between the two ends.

V usage is TRBV7-2 and J usage is TRBJ1-5; D remains unclear. Trimming removed 2 bases at V and 6 bases at J, with 14 bases between. The CDR3 consists of 15 residues. The germline V gene has CDR1 SGHTA and CDR2 FQGNSA. The CDR3 loop reads CASSLKIVGGQPQHF. CDR3 DNA sequence: TGTGCCAGCAGCTTAAAAATAGTGGGAGGTCAGCCCCAGCATTTT.

This clone was counted a single time. The chain links TRBV13 to TRBJ2-1; D uncertain. Germline loops: CDR1 PRHDT, CDR2 FYEKMQ (reference sequence). V lost 1 base and J lost 4, with 5 bases in between. The CDR3 has 13 residues. CDR3 bases: TGTGCCAGCAGCTTAGCAGATTACAATGAGCAGTTCTTC. Protein: CASSLADYNEQFF.

This clone showed up many times. The chain has TRBV4-2 and TRBJ2-1; weak D call: TRBD1 (5 bases). The V gene lost 1 base and the J gene lost 0 bases, with 16 bases spanning the gap. The CDR3 contains 18 residues. The germline V gene encodes CDR1 LGHNA and CDR2 YNFKEQ. The CDR3 DNA follows: TGTGCCAGCAGCCAAGGAAGCCTCGACAGTAGCTCCTACAATGAGCAGTTCTTC. Translating it yields CASSQGSLDSSSYNEQFF.

This clone occurred a few times. The chain combines TRBV9 with TRBJ1-2, with D possibly being TRBD1 (6 bases). Germline CDR1 is SGDLS and CDR2 is YYNGEE. V was pared by 0 bases and J by 7 bases, with 10 bases between. This CDR3 spans 13 amino acids. The DNA of the CDR3 is TGTGCCAGCAGCGTAGACAGGGAGGGTGGCTACACCTTC. Amino acids: CASSVDREGGYTF.

This sequence joins TRBV21-1 and TRBJ1-2. TRBV21-1 is listed as a pseudogene. The CDR3 contains 15 residues. The CDR3, as DNA: TGTGCCAGCAGCAAAGGACGGGGGGACACCTATGGCTACACCTTC. It is translated as CASSKGRGDTYGYTF.

CDR3 nucleotide sequence: TGTGCCAGCCCCCCAGAGGGCGTCACCGAGAACACTGAAGCTTTCTTT. Amino acid sequence: CASPPEGVTENTEAFF. This chain joins TRBV6-6 and TRBJ1-1, with D unresolved. The ends were cut back, 8 bases at V and 1 base at J, with 20 bases in the middle. The CDR3 is 16 amino acids. Per the germline V gene, CDR1 is MNHNY and CDR2 is SVGAGI (reference sequence).

This chain links TRBV4-3 with TRBJ1-3; D gene uncertain. V dropped 0 bases and J dropped 0 bases, with 9 bases sitting between them. The CDR3 sequence is 16 residues long. Germline assignment: CDR1 LGHNA and CDR2 YSLEER. Here the CDR3 DNA reads TGCGCCAGCAGCCAAGATAGCGGGAGCTCTGGAAACACCATATATTTT. This encodes CASSQDSGSSGNTIYF.